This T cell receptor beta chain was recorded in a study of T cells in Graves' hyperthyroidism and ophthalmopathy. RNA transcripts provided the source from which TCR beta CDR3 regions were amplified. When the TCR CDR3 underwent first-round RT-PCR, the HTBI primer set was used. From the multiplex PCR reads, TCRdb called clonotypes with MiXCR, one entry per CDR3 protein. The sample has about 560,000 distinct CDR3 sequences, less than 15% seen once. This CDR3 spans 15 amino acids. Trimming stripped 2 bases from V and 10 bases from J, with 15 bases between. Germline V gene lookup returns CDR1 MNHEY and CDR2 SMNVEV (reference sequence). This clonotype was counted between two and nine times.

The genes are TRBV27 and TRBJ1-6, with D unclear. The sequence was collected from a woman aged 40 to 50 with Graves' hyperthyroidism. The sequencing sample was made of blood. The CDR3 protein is CASSLGLGFQSPLHF. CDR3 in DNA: TGTGCCAGCAGTTTAGGGTTGGGTTTTCAATCACCCCTCCACTTT.